This T cell receptor (beta chain) derives from a study of shared clonotypes between healthy human individuals. General study findings and limits: Naive subsets typically showed greater estimated richness than memory subsets.

Regarding this clone: Its antigen remains unknown.

Naivety among CD8 cells was defined by CD45RO negativity and positive CCR7 selection, thereby excluding terminally differentiated effector memory CD45RA+ cells. Sequencing was at deep level. Genomic DNA from each subset was divided evenly over several immunoSEQ plates. Here immunoSEQ multiplex PCR was the method, and the copy in TCRdb shows in-frame clones only, minus some. The table has around 2,100,000 clones, approximately 94% seen once; the top ten hold around 1%. The V gene's germline CDR1 is MDHEN and CDR2 SYDVKM. The CDR3 is 14 amino acids. V trimming: 3 bases; J trimming: 5 bases; junction bases outside the gene matches: 5.

The chain couples TRBV28 to TRBJ2-7; 9 nucleotides match TRBD1. This TCR was sampled from a man younger than 35 in good health. Sequencing was done on a sample of naive CD8+ T cells sorted from blood. The CDR3 loop is CASSLTGGVNEQYF. Written as DNA, the CDR3 is TGTGCCAGCAGTTTGACAGGGGGTGTGAACGAGCAGTACTTC.